Presented here are 30 T cell receptor beta chains from one specimen sequenced in a study of T cell responses to AZD1222 COVID-19 vaccine. The repertoire was sequenced with immunoSEQ multiplex PCR; TCRdb's copy has only in-frame clones and lacks some. This table holds around 140,000 clones. The sample was peripheral blood. The receptors derive from an adult in good health.

In nucleotides, the CDR3 is TGTGCCAGCACGACGGCTCACACTGAAGCTTTCTTT. Protein: CASTTAHTEAFF. The chain employs TRBV28 and TRBJ1-1; unclear D gene. This CDR3 spans 12 amino acids. The V and J ends lost 7 bases and 3 bases respectively, with 9 bases between them. The V gene's germline CDR1 is MDHEN and CDR2 SYDVKM.

Here the CDR3 DNA reads TGCGCCAGCAGCTTGGCCAGCGGGGGGATGAATGAGCAGTTCTTC. Protein product: CASSLASGGMNEQFF. The rearrangement joins TRBV5-1 to TRBJ2-1; TRBD2 matches 9 bases. The CDR3 spans 15 residues. Unmatched junction bases numbered 5, after V lost 0 bases and J lost 7 bases. CDR1 and CDR2 from the germline V gene are SGHRS and YFSETQ. The full variable domain, completed using reference TRBV5-1 and TRBJ2-1, is KAGVTQTPRYLIKTRGQQVTLSCSPISGHRSVSWYQQTPGQGLQFLFEYFSETQRNKGNFPGRFSGRQFSNSRSEMNVSTLELGDSALYLCASSLASGGMNEQFFGPGTRLTVL.

The V and J genes are TRBV6-2 or TRBV6-3 and TRBJ2-1, with 8 bases matching TRBD2. With V trimmed by 2 bases and J by 2 bases, 2 bases remained unmatched. Looked up from germline, CDR1 is MNHEY and CDR2 is SVGEGT. The CDR3 runs to 15 residues. CDR3 nucleotide sequence: TGTGCCAGCAGTTACAGCGGGGGAGCCTACAATGAGCAGTTCTTC. Translated, it gives CASSYSGGAYNEQFF.

The rearrangement links TRBV5-1 to TRBJ1-5, with 9 bases that match TRBD1. V lost 3 bases to trimming and J lost 1 base; unmatched junction nucleotides: 2. The CDR3 spans 15 residues. Per the germline V gene, CDR1 is SGHRS and CDR2 is YFSETQ. The CDR3 sequence: CASSWTGASNQPQHF. The CDR3 DNA is TGCGCCAGCAGCTGGACAGGGGCCAGCAATCAGCCCCAGCATTTT.

The chain carries TRBV3-1 (or the pseudogene TRBV3-2) and TRBJ2-1; D might be TRBD1 or TRBD2, each matching 5 bases. This CDR3 has 13 amino acids. Trimming pared 1 base from V and 8 bases from J, leaving 9 bases between. Germline assignment: CDR1 LGHDT and CDR2 YNNKEL (reference sequence). Here the CDR3 DNA reads TGTGCCAGCAGCCAAGTGGGACGGGATGAGCAGTTCTTC. The encoded protein is CASSQVGRDEQFF.

CDR3 in DNA: TGTGCCACCAGCAGACCGGGACACCTTTTCTACGAGCAGTACTTC. This sequence encodes CATSRPGHLFYEQYF. The chain uses TRBV15 and TRBJ2-7, with a possible D match to TRBD1 (6 bases). The CDR3 has 15 residues. Germline CDR1 reads LNHNV; CDR2 reads YYDKDF (reference sequence). The V gene lost 2 bases and the J gene lost 3 bases, with 14 bases spanning the gap. Based on the CDR3 plus reference TRBV15 and TRBJ2-7, the full variable domain is DAMVIQNPRYQVTQFGKPVTLSCSQTLNHNVMYWYQQKSSQAPKLLFHYYDKDFNNEADTPDNFQSRRPNTSFCFLDIRSPGLGDTAMYLCATSRPGHLFYEQYFGPGTRLTVT.

The chain couples TRBV28 to TRBJ2-3; D ambiguous. The germline CDR1 and CDR2 sequences are MDHEN and SYDVKM. This CDR3 has 14 amino acids. The V gene lost 5 bases and the J gene lost 1 base, with 10 bases spanning the gap. CDR3 bases: TGTGCCAGCAGTCTGCGGATGGGCACAGATACGCAGTATTTT. Translating gives CASSLRMGTDTQYF.

V is TRBV7-9 and J is TRBJ1-1; D is uncertain. Germline lookup yields CDR1 SEHNR and CDR2 FQNEAQ (reference sequence). The V gene lost 5 bases and the J gene lost 0 bases, with 19 bases spanning the gap. The CDR3 spans 17 residues. DNA of the CDR3: TGTGCCAGCAGCGCCGCCCAACGGGGTTCCATGAACACTGAAGCTTTCTTT. It is translated as CASSAAQRGSMNTEAFF.

V usage is TRBV20-1 and J usage is TRBJ2-3; D gene uncertain. Trimming pared 6 bases from V and 7 bases from J, leaving 11 bases between. This CDR3 is 11 amino acids long. Germline V gene sequence: CDR1 DFQATT, CDR2 SNEGSKA (reference sequence). CDR3 nucleotides: TGCAGTGCAAACCCCTGGAATACGCAGTATTTT. It encodes CSANPWNTQYF.

The chain is built from TRBV4-1 and TRBJ2-3; D not resolved. Trimming left V 4 bases short and J 4 bases short, with 12 bases between. The CDR3 runs to 14 residues. CDR1 and CDR2 from the germline V gene are MGHRA and YSYEKL. In DNA form, the CDR3 reads TGCGCCAGCAGCCCAAGGACCGGCTCAGATACGCAGTATTTT. Translating it yields CASSPRTGSDTQYF.

The CDR3 region has the DNA TGTGCCAGCAGTACCGACAGGGGGCATCGTGAAAAACTGTTTTTT. This translates into CASSTDRGHREKLFF. The chain links TRBV7-9 to TRBJ1-4; 10 nucleotides agree with TRBD1. The CDR3 contains 15 residues. The germline CDR1 and CDR2 sequences are SEHNR and FQNEAQ (reference sequence). Germline trimming cut 6 bases from V and 7 bases from J; bases unmatched to any gene: 8.

The gene calls are TRBV28 and TRBJ1-2; tentatively, D is TRBD1 (5 bases). Per germline, CDR1 MDHEN and CDR2 SYDVKM. Trimming removed 3 bases from V and 7 bases from J, with 18 bases in between. The CDR3 sequence is 15 residues long. This CDR3 reads CASSFPQPGQGGYTF. The DNA for the CDR3 is TGTGCCAGCAGTTTCCCCCAGCCTGGGCAGGGTGGCTACACCTTC.

The chain combines TRBV5-4 with TRBJ2-7, with TRBD2 matching over 9 bases. Germline-derived CDR1 and CDR2 are SGHNT and YYREEE (reference sequence). V was pared by 4 bases and J by 4 bases, with 9 bases of the junction left unmatched. The length of the CDR3 is 15 residues. CDR3 amino acids: CASSPPGLARYEQYF. The CDR3 DNA is TGTGCCAGCAGCCCTCCCGGACTAGCGAGATACGAGCAGTACTTC.

V usage is TRBV6-6 and J usage is TRBJ2-6, with unresolved D. V shed 2 bases and J shed 0 bases, with 8 bases lying between them. This CDR3 contains 16 residues. Germline V gene sequence: CDR1 MNHNY, CDR2 SVGAGI (reference sequence). The CDR3 DNA is TGTGCCAGCAGTTACGTATTTGGCTCTGGGGCCAACGTCCTGACTTTC. Its translation is CASSYVFGSGANVLTF.

The chain uses TRBV18 and TRBJ2-1; 10 nucleotides line up with TRBD2. Germline assignment: CDR1 KGHSH and CDR2 LQKENI. V lost 6 bases, J lost 7 bases, and 12 bases stayed unmatched. CDR3 length: 16 amino acids. The chain's CDR3 is CASSPTLAGIQNEQFF. Written as DNA, the CDR3 is TGTGCCAGCTCGCCAACACTAGCGGGAATTCAAAATGAGCAGTTCTTC. Full variable domain (missing parts from reference TRBV18 and TRBJ2-1): NAGVMQNPRHLVRRRGQEARLRCSPMKGHSHVYWYRQLPEEGLKFMVYLQKENIIDESGMPKERFSAEFPKEGPSILRIQQVVRGDSAAYFCASSPTLAGIQNEQFFGPGTRLTVL.

This rearrangement joins TRBV12-3 or TRBV12-4 to TRBJ1-5; D is unclear. The CDR3 runs 13 residues. Trimming left V 6 bases short and J 10 bases short, with 16 bases between. CDR3 DNA sequence: TGTGCCAGCAGGGGAGACATAGTAGGACCCCAGCATTTT. Translation gives CASRGDIVGPQHF.

This chain joins TRBV6-6 and TRBJ1-1, with 7 bases fitting TRBD1. The CDR3 runs to 15 residues. Trimming at V came to 2 bases and at J to 1 base, leaving 4 bases not matched to a gene. CDR1 and CDR2 from the germline V gene are MNHNY and SVGAGI (reference sequence). The CDR3 spells CASSYTTGRNTEAFF. CDR3 coding DNA: TGTGCCAGCAGTTACACGACAGGGCGGAACACTGAAGCTTTCTTT.

The chain is built from TRBV7-9 and TRBJ2-3; maybe TRBD1 (6 bases). CDR1 is SEHNR, CDR2 FQNEAQ, per germline (reference sequence). The V end was cut by 1 base, the J end by 4 bases, with 12 bases between. This CDR3 region has 15 residues. The CDR3 DNA is TGTGCCAGCAGCTTAGTGGGGGCCGGCGCAGATACGCAGTATTTT. It is translated as CASSLVGAGADTQYF.

The chain has TRBV6-6 and TRBJ1-1, with D unresolved. CDR1 is MNHNY, CDR2 SVGAGI, per germline (reference sequence). This CDR3 contains 13 residues. V was cut by 6 bases and J by 0 bases, with 8 bases left in between. The CDR3 region has the DNA TGTGCCAGCAGGCCCCGGGTGAACACTGAAGCTTTCTTT. Translated: CASRPRVNTEAFF.

The chain uses TRBV9 and TRBJ2-7; 7 bases are a match to TRBD1. CDR3 length equals 16 residues. The junction had 8 bases not matched to a gene; V was cut back by 0 bases and J by 2 bases. In germline, CDR1 is SGDLS, CDR2 YYNGEE. The CDR3 loop reads CASSVGPGGRAYEQYF. CDR3 nucleotide sequence: TGTGCCAGCAGCGTAGGTCCAGGGGGTAGGGCCTACGAGCAGTACTTC. Full variable domain (missing parts from reference TRBV9 and TRBJ2-7): DSGVTQTPKHLITATGQRVTLRCSPRSGDLSVYWYQQSLDQGLQFLIQYYNGEERAKGNILERFSAQQFPDLHSELNLSSLELGDSALYFCASSVGPGGRAYEQYFGPGTRLTVT.

In regard to this clone: One end of the junction is discordant with germline, which a read error may explain. The rearrangement links TRBV16 to TRBJ1-1; no reliable D call. Per the germline V gene, CDR1 is KGHSY and CDR2 is FQNENV. The CDR3 runs 13 residues. The CDR3 region is CASSHEENPEAFF. The DNA for the CDR3 is TGTGCCAGCAGCCACGAGGAGAACCCTGAAGCTTTCTTT.

The V gene is TRBV4-1, the J gene TRBJ1-6, with D unresolved. V lost 0 bases, J lost 6 bases, and 9 bases lay in between. In germline, CDR1 is MGHRA, CDR2 YSYEKL. The CDR3 contains 15 residues. CDR3 sequence reads: CASSQDLGFNSPLHF. For the CDR3, the DNA is TGCGCCAGCAGCCAAGATCTGGGTTTTAATTCACCCCTCCACTTT.

The genes are TRBV6-5 and TRBJ1-1, with D uncertain. V dropped 2 bases and J dropped 0 bases, with 4 bases sitting between them. Germline assignment: CDR1 MNHEY and CDR2 SVGAGI. The CDR3 covers 13 residues. CDR3 loop: CASSYEVNTEAFF. The CDR3 region has the DNA TGTGCCAGCAGTTACGAGGTGAACACTGAAGCTTTCTTT.

The gene calls are TRBV30 and TRBJ2-7; D may be TRBD1 (6 bases). Germline V gene sequence: CDR1 GTSNPN, CDR2 SVGIG (reference sequence). Trimming shortened V by 2 bases and J by 3 bases, and 20 bases separated the two germline ends. This CDR3 spans 16 amino acids. The CDR3 DNA is TGTGCCTGGAGTTACAGGGCCCCGATTTCTTACTACGAGCAGTACTTC. Amino acid sequence: CAWSYRAPISYYEQYF.

The chain couples TRBV13 to TRBJ1-1, with a possible D match to TRBD1 (6 bases). The CDR3 totals 15 residues. With 4 bases removed from V and 1 base from J, the gap between germline ends came to 13 bases. Germline lookup yields CDR1 PRHDT and CDR2 FYEKMQ (reference sequence). CDR3 in amino acids: CASSSPGQPNTEAFF. Here the CDR3 DNA reads TGTGCCAGCAGCTCCCCGGGACAACCGAACACTGAAGCTTTCTTT.

The chain is built from TRBV6-2 or TRBV6-3 and TRBJ2-3; D unclear. Germline V gene data show CDR1 as MNHEY and CDR2 as SVGEGT. The CDR3 runs to 15 residues. Trimming left V 0 bases short and J 0 bases short, with 7 bases between. This CDR3 is CASSYSGQSTDTQYF. CDR3 DNA sequence: TGTGCCAGCAGTTACTCTGGGCAGAGCACAGATACGCAGTATTTT.

This chain joins TRBV2 and TRBJ1-5; perhaps TRBD1 as D (6 bases). The CDR3 consists of 15 residues. Germline V gene data show CDR1 as SNHLY and CDR2 as FYNNEI. V lost 6 bases, J lost 9 bases, and 21 bases lay in between. DNA for the CDR3: TGTGCCAGCAGCCTCTTCCCGGGACAATCTCTGCCCCAGCATTTT. Translating it yields CASSLFPGQSLPQHF.

The genes are TRBV2 and TRBJ1-5; TRBD1 matches at 7 bases. V lost 8 bases and J lost 4; bases outside the gene matches: 5. Germline V gene lookup returns CDR1 SNHLY and CDR2 FYNNEI. CDR3 length: 13 residues. The DNA for the CDR3 is TGTGCCAGCTGCCGGGACAGTAATCAGCCCCAGCATTTT. This translates into CASCRDSNQPQHF.

This chain uses TRBV4-2 with TRBJ2-1; 11 nucleotides agree with TRBD2. CDR1 is LGHNA and CDR2 is YNFKEQ in the germline V gene. The trim removed 4 bases at V and 7 bases at J, leaving 9 bases unmatched. CDR3 size: 16 residues. This chain's CDR3 is CASSPRLAGKGNEQFF. The CDR3 DNA is TGTGCCAGCAGCCCCCGACTAGCGGGGAAGGGGAATGAGCAGTTCTTC.

This sequence joins TRBV24-1 and TRBJ2-1, with D possibly matching TRBD1 (5 bases). The V and J ends lost 9 bases and 4 bases respectively, with 12 bases between them. This CDR3 region has 13 residues. Germline V lookup: CDR1 KGHDR, CDR2 SFDVKD. CDR3 bases: TGTGCCACCCGAAGGGGCCCTTACAATGAGCAGTTCTTC. This gives the protein CATRRGPYNEQFF.